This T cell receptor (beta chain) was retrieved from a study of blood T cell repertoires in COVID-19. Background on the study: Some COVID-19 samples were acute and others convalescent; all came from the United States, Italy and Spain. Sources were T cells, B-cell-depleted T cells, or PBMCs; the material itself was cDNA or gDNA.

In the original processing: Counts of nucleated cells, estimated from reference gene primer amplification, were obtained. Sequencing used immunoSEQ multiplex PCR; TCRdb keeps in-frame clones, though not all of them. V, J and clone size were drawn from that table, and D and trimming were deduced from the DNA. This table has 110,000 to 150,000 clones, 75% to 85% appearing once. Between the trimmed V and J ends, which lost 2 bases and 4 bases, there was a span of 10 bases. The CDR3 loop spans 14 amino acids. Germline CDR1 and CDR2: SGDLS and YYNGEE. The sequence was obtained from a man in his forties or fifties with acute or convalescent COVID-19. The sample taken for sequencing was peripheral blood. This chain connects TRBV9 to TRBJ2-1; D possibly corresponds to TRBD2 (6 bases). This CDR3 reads CASSVRGLYNEQFF. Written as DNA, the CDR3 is TGTGCCAGCAGCGTCCGGGGGTTGTACAATGAGCAGTTCTTC.